The 13 T cell receptor beta chains reported below all come from one sample, sequenced in a study of T cell changes during pregnancy in multiple sclerosis. The repertoire was sequenced with immunoSEQ multiplex PCR; TCRdb's copy has only in-frame clones and lacks some. The sample carries about 50,000 clones, approximately 90% recorded once. Sequences were derived from CD4+ T cells from peripheral blood mononuclear cells, sampled before pregnancy. All receptors derive from a female donor with multiple sclerosis, enrolled in a pregnancy study.

This sequence joins TRBV19 and TRBJ1-1, with D perhaps matching TRBD1 (6 bases). Per germline, CDR1 LNHDA and CDR2 SQIVND (reference sequence). The V end was cut by 6 bases, the J end by 5 bases, with 19 bases between. The CDR3 is 15 residues long. In DNA, the CDR3 is TGTGCCAGTAGCACAGGACAAGGGGGAATAACTGAAGCTTTCTTT. Residues: CASSTGQGGITEAFF.

This clone occurred a few times. The J gene is TRBJ1-2, the V gene TRBV5-4; TRBD1 agrees at 7 bases. Losses at the gene ends were 3 bases for V and 8 bases for J; bases not matched to a gene: 13. Germline V gene sequence: CDR1 SGHNT, CDR2 YYREEE (reference sequence). CDR3 length: 15 amino acids. The CDR3 sequence is CASSSYRGRGEGYTF. DNA for the CDR3: TGTGCCAGCAGCTCGTACAGGGGTCGGGGAGAGGGCTACACCTTC.

The V call is TRBV28, the J call TRBJ1-2, with D unclear. Germline V gene data show CDR1 as MDHEN and CDR2 as SYDVKM. The CDR3 is 12 residues long. The germline V and J ends were trimmed by 2 bases and 9 bases, with 10 bases remaining between them. The CDR3 is CASSLPGLSYTF. As DNA, the CDR3 is TGTGCCAGCAGTTTACCGGGGTTGAGCTACACCTTC.

This clone showed up just once. This sequence joins TRBV7-8 and TRBJ1-2; 9 bases are a match to TRBD1. V lost 5 bases and J lost 6; bases outside the gene matches: 4. The CDR3 has 13 amino acids. The germline gives CDR1 SGHVS, CDR2 FQNEAQ. The CDR3 loop is CASSVRDRDGYTF. The CDR3 nucleotides are TGTGCCAGCAGCGTCCGGGACAGGGATGGCTACACCTTC.

This clone was counted a few times. The rearrangement links TRBV6-5 to TRBJ1-1, with 7 bases lining up with TRBD1. The CDR3 is 14 residues long. J gave up 0 bases and V 4 bases, and 2 bases lay outside the gene matches. Per germline, CDR1 MNHEY and CDR2 SVGAGI. The CDR3 coding sequence is TGTGCCAGCAGTTTTCAGGGGGTGAACACTGAAGCTTTCTTT. It translates to CASSFQGVNTEAFF.

V and J are TRBV10-2 and TRBJ1-2; D may be TRBD1 (5 bases). V was shortened by 0 bases and J by 8 bases, with 16 bases between the two germline ends. CDR1 and CDR2 (germline): WSHSY, SAAADI. This CDR3 comprises 15 residues. CDR3 DNA sequence: TGCGCCAGCAGTGAGTCGAGTCACGGGGGAGGGGGCTACACCTTC. Protein product: CASSESSHGGGGYTF.

The chain carries TRBV11-2 and TRBJ2-6; D is unclear. This CDR3 region has 16 residues. From germline, CDR1 is SGHAT and CDR2 FQNNGV. V shed 3 bases and J shed 0 bases, with 9 bases lying between them. CDR3 in amino acids: CASSFPVSSGANVLTF. In nucleotides, the CDR3 is TGTGCCAGCAGCTTTCCAGTTTCCTCTGGGGCCAACGTCCTGACTTTC. The variable domain in full, with the rest retrieved from reference TRBV11-2 and TRBJ2-6, is EAGVAQSPRYKIIEKRQSVAFWCNPISGHATLYWYQQILGQGPKLLIQFQNNGVVDDSQLPKDRFSAERLKGVDSTLKIQPAKLEDSAVYLCASSFPVSSGANVLTFGAGSRLTVL.

The rearrangement uses TRBV4-2 and TRBJ2-1, with 9 nucleotides matching TRBD2. Germline V gives CDR1 LGHNA, CDR2 YNFKEQ. The CDR3 is made up of 15 amino acids. Unmatched junction bases numbered 10, after V lost 5 bases and J lost 8 bases. The DNA of the CDR3 is TGTGCCAGCAGCTTACGCGGGAGGGCCGGGGATGAGCAGTTCTTC. Translated, it gives CASSLRGRAGDEQFF.

This clone was observed a single time. The CDR3 DNA is TGCAGTTCGGTGATACAAGAGACCCAGTACTTC. Protein: CSSVIQETQYF. The chain uses TRBV20-1 and TRBJ2-5; D remains unclear. V was trimmed by 8 bases and J by 2 bases, leaving 9 bases between them. CDR1 and CDR2 (germline): DFQATT, SNEGSKA (reference sequence). This CDR3 contains 11 residues.

The chain joins TRBV27 to TRBJ2-4; TRBD1 matches 8 bases. V lost 2 bases and J lost 5; bases outside the gene matches: 5. CDR3 length: 15 amino acids. Germline lookup yields CDR1 MNHEY and CDR2 SMNVEV (reference sequence). For the CDR3, the DNA is TGTGCCAGCAGTTTAATTGCAGGGGGCCAAAACATTCAGTACTTC. This encodes CASSLIAGGQNIQYF.

The J gene is TRBJ2-5, the V gene TRBV5-8; 10 nucleotides line up with TRBD2. Unmatched junction bases numbered 10, after V lost 2 bases and J lost 0 bases. The CDR3 is made up of 18 amino acids. Germline values: CDR1 SGHTS, CDR2 YDEGEE. CDR3 sequence: CASSFHSGRTTYQETQYF. The CDR3 nucleotides read TGTGCCAGCAGCTTTCATAGCGGGAGGACCACGTACCAAGAGACCCAGTACTTC.

This clone is a singleton in its sample. This chain's CDR3 is CASSTGLADTQYF. The CDR3 DNA is TGTGCCAGTAGTACGGGACTAGCAGATACGCAGTATTTT. The rearrangement joins TRBV19 to TRBJ2-3; 8 positions match TRBD2. The CDR3 has 13 residues. The V and J ends lost 4 bases and 4 bases, in that order; junction bases with no gene match: 1. Germline V gene data show CDR1 as LNHDA and CDR2 as SQIVND (reference sequence). The full variable domain, completed using reference TRBV19 and TRBJ2-3, is DGGITQSPKYLFRKEGQNVTLSCEQNLNHDAMYWYRQDPGQGLRLIYYSQIVNDFQKGDIAEGYSVSREKKESFPLTVTSAQKNPTAFYLCASSTGLADTQYFGPGTRLTVL.

The genes are TRBV14 and TRBJ2-5; possible D gene TRBD2, 7 bases. CDR1 and CDR2 from the germline V gene are SGHDN and FVKESK. V was pared by 4 bases and J by 2 bases, with 14 bases between. The CDR3 is made up of 15 amino acids. The chain's CDR3 is CASSPLGGGQETQYF. CDR3 sequence (DNA): TGTGCCAGCAGCCCCCTGGGAGGGGGTCAAGAGACCCAGTACTTC. The full variable domain, in which reference TRBV14 and TRBJ2-5 provide the parts outside the CDR3, is EAGVTQFPSHSVIEKGQTVTLRCDPISGHDNLYWYRRVMGKEIKFLLHFVKESKQDESGMPNNRFLAERTGGTYSTLKVQPAELEDSGVYFCASSPLGGGQETQYFGPGTRLLVL.